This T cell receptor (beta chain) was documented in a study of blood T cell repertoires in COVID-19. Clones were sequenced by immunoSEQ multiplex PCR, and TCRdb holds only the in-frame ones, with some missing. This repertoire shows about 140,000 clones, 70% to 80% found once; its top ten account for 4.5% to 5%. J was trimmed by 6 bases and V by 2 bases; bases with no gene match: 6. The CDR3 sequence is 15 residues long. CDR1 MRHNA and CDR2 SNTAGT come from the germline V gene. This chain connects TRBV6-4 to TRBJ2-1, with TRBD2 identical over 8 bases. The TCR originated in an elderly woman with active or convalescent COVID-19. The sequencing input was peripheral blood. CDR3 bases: TGTGCCAGCAGTGACGGGAGCGGGGGACGCAATGAGCAGTTCTTC. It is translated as CASSDGSGGRNEQFF.